The 24 T cell receptor beta chains presented below share a single source sample, sequenced in a study of cytomegalovirus exposure and HLA in healthy donors. PCR amplification relied on 60 Vbeta primers (plus 13 Jbeta primers). Measured with immunoSEQ multiplex PCR; TCRdb has only the in-frame clones, and not every one. Of 95,000 to 150,000 clones in the sample, roughly 72% were seen once. The source material was PBMCs. The receptor source for this set is a man aged 40-49 years in good health and CMV-seropositive.

The J gene is TRBJ2-7, the V gene TRBV4-3, with TRBD2 matching 9 bases. The germline V gene has CDR1 LGHNA and CDR2 YSLEER. Trimming at V came to 1 base and at J to 1 base, leaving 5 bases not matched to a gene. The CDR3 covers 16 residues. The chain's CDR3 is CASSQASAGGSYEQYF. The CDR3 DNA is TGCGCCAGCAGCCAAGCTTCAGCGGGAGGTTCCTACGAGCAGTACTTC.

V gene TRBV7-8 combines with J gene TRBJ1-6, with 9 positions matching TRBD1. Germline V CDR1 and CDR2: SGHVS, FQNEAQ. J lost 4 bases, V lost 0 bases, and 4 bases had no gene match. The CDR3 totals 17 residues. CDR3 in DNA: TGTGCCAGCAGCTTAGCGGGGGACAGGGTTTATAATTCACCCCTCCACTTT. It encodes CASSLAGDRVYNSPLHF.

The genes are TRBV6-5 and TRBJ2-2; D ambiguous. The CDR3 sequence is 13 residues long. Germline lookup yields CDR1 MNHEY and CDR2 SVGAGI. V was shortened by 0 bases and J by 8 bases, with 7 bases between the two germline ends. This CDR3 is CASSYSPVGELFF. The CDR3 region has the DNA TGTGCCAGCAGTTACTCGCCGGTGGGGGAGCTGTTTTTT.

The J gene is TRBJ2-7, the V gene TRBV30; 9 bases fit TRBD2. The junction had 5 bases not matched to a gene; V was cut back by 2 bases and J by 6 bases. The CDR3 consists of 13 residues. Germline loops: CDR1 GTSNPN, CDR2 SVGIG (reference sequence). In DNA form, the CDR3 reads TGTGCCTGGAGTTCTAGCGGGGTCGGCGAGCAGTACTTC. Its protein product is CAWSSSGVGEQYF.

This sequence joins TRBV7-2 and TRBJ2-1; TRBD2 aligns across 8 bases. The germline gives CDR1 SGHTA, CDR2 FQGNSA. The CDR3 loop spans 15 amino acids. After removal of 7 bases from V and 4 bases from J, the junction contained 9 bases not matched to a gene. DNA of the CDR3: TGTGCCAGCACCACGGGGGGGGCGCAGTACAATGAGCAGTTCTTC. Protein sequence: CASTTGGAQYNEQFF.

The gene calls are TRBV4-1 and TRBJ1-2; D not certain. The V gene lost 0 bases and the J gene lost 1 base, with 6 bases spanning the gap. This CDR3 has 14 amino acids. CDR1 MGHRA and CDR2 YSYEKL come from the germline V gene. The CDR3, as DNA: TGCGCCAGCAGCCAAGACAGACTTAACTATGGCTACACCTTC. Its protein is CASSQDRLNYGYTF.

This chain links TRBV11-2 with TRBJ1-5; D is perhaps TRBD1 (5 bases). CDR1 is SGHAT, CDR2 FQNNGV, per germline. This CDR3 contains 15 residues. V was cut by 1 base and J by 7 bases, with 14 bases left in between. CDR3 sequence reads: CASSLGDRALQPQHF. The DNA of the CDR3 is TGTGCCAGCAGCTTAGGTGACAGAGCGCTGCAGCCCCAGCATTTT.

Here the CDR3 DNA reads TGTGCCAGCAGCTTGATTAGGGGGACTAGCAGGGATACGCAGTATTTT. Amino acids: CASSLIRGTSRDTQYF. The chain is built from TRBV5-5 and TRBJ2-3, with 9 bases fitting TRBD2. Trimming cost V 1 base and J 6 bases; bases outside gene matches: 9. CDR1 and CDR2 from the germline V gene are SGHKS and YYEKEE (reference sequence). The CDR3 length is 16 residues.

This sequence joins TRBV28 and TRBJ1-1; 8 bases agree with TRBD1. The germline CDR1 and CDR2 sequences are MDHEN and SYDVKM. CDR3 length: 12 residues. The ends lost 6 bases at V and 12 bases at J; junction bases unmatched: 9. This chain's CDR3 is CASSYLQGGTFF. DNA of the CDR3: TGTGCCAGCAGCTACTTACAGGGGGGGACTTTCTTT.

The CDR3 nucleotides are TGTGCCAGCAGCCAAGGGCTAGTAGGGGGAAATGAGCAGTTCTTC. As protein: CASSQGLVGGNEQFF. This rearrangement joins TRBV14 to TRBJ2-1; possible D gene TRBD1, 6 bases. The CDR3 has 15 amino acids. The V and J ends lost 1 base and 7 bases respectively, with 14 bases between them. The germline CDR1 and CDR2 sequences are SGHDN and FVKESK.

The gene calls are TRBV4-1 and TRBJ1-1; maybe TRBD1 (6 bases). Deletions cut 0 bases from V and 5 bases from J, with 13 bases between. CDR1 and CDR2 (germline): MGHRA, YSYEKL. CDR3 size: 15 residues. The CDR3, as DNA: TGCGCCAGCAGCCAAGATCAGGACAGAGGGACTGAAGCTTTCTTT. This sequence encodes CASSQDQDRGTEAFF.

A few counts support this clone. This chain joins TRBV5-1 and TRBJ1-1, with 7 nucleotides matching TRBD1. CDR3 size: 15 residues. Trimming removed 5 bases from V and 1 base from J; junction bases left unmatched: 8. CDR1 and CDR2 from the germline V gene are SGHRS and YFSETQ. CDR3 region: CASSRGRQENTEAFF. The CDR3 nucleotides read TGCGCCAGCAGTAGGGGGCGGCAGGAGAACACTGAAGCTTTCTTT.

The table lists this clone with a few counts. V gene TRBV7-6 combines with J gene TRBJ2-5; 7 bases match TRBD1. CDR1 and CDR2 (germline): SGHVS, FNYEAQ. Trimming removed 3 bases from V and 2 bases from J; junction bases left unmatched: 6. This CDR3 is 15 amino acids long. The CDR3 region is CASSFPGQKQETQYF. CDR3 DNA: TGTGCCAGCAGCTTCCCGGGACAGAAACAAGAGACCCAGTACTTC. Together with reference TRBV7-6 and TRBJ2-5, the CDR3 gives the full variable domain: GAGVSQSPRYKVTKRGQDVALRCDPISGHVSLYWYRQALGQGPEFLTYFNYEAQQDKSGLPNDRFSAERPEGSISTLTIQRTEQRDSAMYRCASSFPGQKQETQYFGPGTRLLVL.

The rearrangement joins TRBV7-3 to TRBJ2-3; 7 bases align to TRBD1. CDR3 size: 15 residues. The V gene end was trimmed by 2 bases and the J gene end by 1 base; junction bases not matched to a gene: 3. In germline, CDR1 is SGHTA, CDR2 FQGTGA. As DNA, the CDR3 is TGTGCCAGCAGCTTAGTACAGGGGCGCACAGATACGCAGTATTTT. It codes for CASSLVQGRTDTQYF.

The genes are TRBV7-2 and TRBJ2-2, with 10 bases identical to TRBD1. The CDR3 loop spans 16 amino acids. V lost 4 bases to trimming and J lost 4 bases; unmatched junction nucleotides: 6. CDR1 and CDR2 from the germline V gene are SGHTA and FQGNSA. The DNA of the CDR3 is TGTGCCAGCAGCTCACCCGGGACAGGGGCCACCGGGGAGCTGTTTTTT. It is translated as CASSSPGTGATGELFF.

The chain uses TRBV18 and TRBJ2-7; 10 bases are a match to TRBD2. Germline V gives CDR1 KGHSH, CDR2 LQKENI. The CDR3 loop spans 15 amino acids. V lost 3 bases and J lost 4; bases outside the gene matches: 6. DNA of the CDR3: TGTGCCAGCTCACCGAGGACTAGCGGTGGTTACGAGCAGTACTTC. It yields the protein CASSPRTSGGYEQYF.

J is TRBJ1-2 and V is TRBV6-1; D perhaps matches TRBD1 (5 bases). Trimming cost V 4 bases and J 1 base, with 10 bases left between them. CDR1 MNHNS and CDR2 SASEGT come from the germline V gene. This CDR3 comprises 14 residues. CDR3 bases: TGTGCCAGCAGTGGACAGCGAATTAACTATGGCTACACCTTC. Protein: CASSGQRINYGYTF.

The V and J genes are TRBV6-5 and TRBJ1-3, with 7 bases that match TRBD1. The CDR3 spans 15 residues. V dropped 6 bases and J dropped 0; count of bases not matched to a gene: 5. Germline V gives CDR1 MNHEY, CDR2 SVGAGI. In DNA, the CDR3 is TGTGCCAGCAGCCGTACAGGGGACTCTGGAAACACCATATATTTT. Its translation: CASSRTGDSGNTIYF.

The chain has TRBV7-2 and TRBJ2-5; TRBD2 matches 8 bases. Losses at the gene ends were 2 bases for V and 5 bases for J; bases not matched to a gene: 13. CDR3 length: 17 amino acids. Looked up from germline, CDR1 is SGHTA and CDR2 is FQGNSA. DNA of the CDR3: TGTGCCAGCAGCTTATACCCGAGAGCGGGAGTTACGGAGACCCAGTACTTC. This encodes CASSLYPRAGVTETQYF.

The rearrangement uses TRBV10-1 and TRBJ2-5, with 9 bases lining up with TRBD1. This CDR3 comprises 13 residues. Germline CDR1 reads WNHNN; CDR2 reads SYGVQD (reference sequence). The V and J ends lost 7 bases and 3 bases, in that order; junction bases with no gene match: 3. CDR3 in amino acids: CASNRDREETQYF. CDR3 bases: TGCGCCAGCAATCGGGACAGGGAAGAGACCCAGTACTTC.

This chain uses TRBV5-4 with TRBJ2-1; 8 bases are shared with TRBD2. There are 13 residues in the CDR3. V shed 7 bases, J shed 5 bases, and the junction held 5 bases outside the gene matches. Germline V lookup: CDR1 SGHNT, CDR2 YYREEE (reference sequence). The CDR3 coding sequence is TGTGCCAGCGGGGGGACTAGAAACAATGAGCAGTTCTTC. It translates to CASGGTRNNEQFF.

The genes are TRBV5-4 and TRBJ1-1, with 7 bases identical to TRBD1. This CDR3 is built from 16 residues. V was pared by 3 bases and J by 0 bases, with 8 bases of the junction left unmatched. CDR1 and CDR2 from the germline V gene are SGHNT and YYREEE (reference sequence). The DNA for the CDR3 is TGTGCCAGCAGCTCTGGGACAGCTTGGATGAACACTGAAGCTTTCTTT. Translating it yields CASSSGTAWMNTEAFF.

The sample holds a few counts of this clone. The CDR3 here is CASSQEGGTGAFVGNTIYF. CDR3 sequence (DNA): TGCGCCAGCAGCCAAGAGGGGGGGACAGGGGCATTCGTTGGAAACACCATATATTTT. This rearrangement joins TRBV4-1 to TRBJ1-3, with TRBD1 matching 10 bases. The germline CDR1 and CDR2 sequences are MGHRA and YSYEKL. Trimming removed 0 bases from V and 3 bases from J; junction bases left unmatched: 11. The CDR3 spans 19 residues.

This clone has just one count. The chain employs TRBV11-2 and TRBJ1-2; 7 bases fit TRBD1. This CDR3 is built from 14 residues. Trimming removed 1 base from V and 4 bases from J; junction bases left unmatched: 3. Per germline, CDR1 SGHAT and CDR2 FQNNGV. Here the CDR3 reads CASSLGDRVYGYTF. The CDR3 DNA reads TGTGCCAGCAGCTTAGGAGACAGGGTCTATGGCTACACCTTC.